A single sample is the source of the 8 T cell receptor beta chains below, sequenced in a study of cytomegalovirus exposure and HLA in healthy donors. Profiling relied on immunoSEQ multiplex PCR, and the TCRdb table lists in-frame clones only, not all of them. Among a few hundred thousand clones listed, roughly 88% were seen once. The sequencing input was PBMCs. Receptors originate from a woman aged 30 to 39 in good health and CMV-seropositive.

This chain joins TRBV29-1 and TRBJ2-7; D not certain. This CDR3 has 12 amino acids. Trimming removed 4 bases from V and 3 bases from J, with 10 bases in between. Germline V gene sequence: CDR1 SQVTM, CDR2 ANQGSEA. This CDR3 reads CSVVYSGYEQYF. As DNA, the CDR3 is TGCAGCGTTGTCTACTCTGGCTACGAGCAGTACTTC.

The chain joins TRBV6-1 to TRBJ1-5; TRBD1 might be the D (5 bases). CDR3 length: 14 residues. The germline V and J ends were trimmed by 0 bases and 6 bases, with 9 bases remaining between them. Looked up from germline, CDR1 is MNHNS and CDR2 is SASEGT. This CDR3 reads CASSEARGVQPQHF. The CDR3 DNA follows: TGTGCCAGCAGTGAAGCAAGGGGTGTTCAGCCCCAGCATTTT.

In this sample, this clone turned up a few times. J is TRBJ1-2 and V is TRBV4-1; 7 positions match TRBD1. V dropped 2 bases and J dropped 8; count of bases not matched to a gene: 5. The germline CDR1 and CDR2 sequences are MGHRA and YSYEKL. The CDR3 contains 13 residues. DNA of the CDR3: TGCGCCAGCAGCCAAACAGGGGTAGGCGGCTACACCTTC. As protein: CASSQTGVGGYTF.

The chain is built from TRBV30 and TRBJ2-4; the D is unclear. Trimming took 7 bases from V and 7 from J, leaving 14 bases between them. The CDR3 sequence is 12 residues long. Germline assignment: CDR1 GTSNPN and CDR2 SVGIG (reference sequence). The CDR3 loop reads CASKSSQNIQYF. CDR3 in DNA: TGTGCCTCTAAGAGTTCTCAGAACATTCAGTACTTC.

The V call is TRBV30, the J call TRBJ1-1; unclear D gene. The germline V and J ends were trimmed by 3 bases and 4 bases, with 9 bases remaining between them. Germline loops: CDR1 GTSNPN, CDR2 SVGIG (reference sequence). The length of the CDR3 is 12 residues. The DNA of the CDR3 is TGTGCCTGGAGAGGGTTGAGCACTGAAGCTTTCTTT. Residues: CAWRGLSTEAFF.

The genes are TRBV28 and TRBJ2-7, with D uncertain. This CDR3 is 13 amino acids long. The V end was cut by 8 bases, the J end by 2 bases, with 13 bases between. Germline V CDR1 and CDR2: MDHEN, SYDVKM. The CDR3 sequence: CASGTDVAYEQYF. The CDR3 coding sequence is TGTGCCAGCGGCACTGACGTCGCCTACGAGCAGTACTTC.

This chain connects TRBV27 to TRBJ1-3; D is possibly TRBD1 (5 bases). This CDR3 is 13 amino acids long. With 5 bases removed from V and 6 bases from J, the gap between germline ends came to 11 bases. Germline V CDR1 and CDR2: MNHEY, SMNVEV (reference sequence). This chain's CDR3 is CASSPGRANTIYF. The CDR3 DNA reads TGTGCCAGCAGTCCGGGACGAGCAAACACCATATATTTT.

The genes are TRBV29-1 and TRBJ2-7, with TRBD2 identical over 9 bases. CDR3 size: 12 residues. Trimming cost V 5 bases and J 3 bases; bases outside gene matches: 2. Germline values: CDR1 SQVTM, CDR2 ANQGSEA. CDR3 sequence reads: CSVSREGYEQYF. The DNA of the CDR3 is TGCAGCGTTTCGCGGGAGGGCTACGAGCAGTACTTC.